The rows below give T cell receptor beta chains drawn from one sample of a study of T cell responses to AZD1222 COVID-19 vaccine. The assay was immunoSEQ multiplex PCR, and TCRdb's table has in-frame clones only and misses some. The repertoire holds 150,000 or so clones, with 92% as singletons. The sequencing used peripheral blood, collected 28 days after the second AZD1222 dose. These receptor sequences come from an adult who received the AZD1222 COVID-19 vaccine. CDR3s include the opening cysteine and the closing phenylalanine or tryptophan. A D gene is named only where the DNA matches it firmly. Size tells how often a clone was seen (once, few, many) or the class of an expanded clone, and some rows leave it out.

CDR3aa: CASSLPLAGETQYF; CDR3nt: TGTGCCAGCAGTTTGCCGCTAGCGGGGGAGACCCAGTACTTC; j_gene: TRBJ2-5; v_gene: TRBV28; abundance: -; len: 14; d_gene: TRBD2
CDR3aa: CASSPAGTEANYGYTF; CDR3nt: TGTGCCAGTAGTCCTGCCGGGACAGAAGCTAACTATGGCTACACCTTC; j_gene: TRBJ1-2; v_gene: TRBV19; abundance: -; len: 16; d_gene: TRBD1
CDR3aa: CASSWKGESNEKLFF; CDR3nt: TGTGCCAGCAGCTGGAAGGGGGAGTCCAATGAAAAACTGTTTTTT; j_gene: TRBJ1-4; v_gene: TRBV11-2; abundance: once; len: 15; d_gene: -
CDR3aa: CASSQEKGQGWGNQPQHF; CDR3nt: TGCGCCAGCAGCCAAGAGAAGGGACAGGGATGGGGGAATCAGCCCCAGCATTTT; j_gene: TRBJ1-5; v_gene: TRBV4-1; abundance: -; len: 18; d_gene: TRBD1
CDR3aa: CASSDPRRGGGPYEQYF; CDR3nt: TGTGCCAGTAGTGACCCCCGAAGGGGCGGGGGGCCTTACGAGCAGTACTTC; j_gene: TRBJ2-7; v_gene: TRBV19; abundance: -; len: 17; d_gene: TRBD2
CDR3aa: CATSRERDNNSPLHF; CDR3nt: TGTGCCACCAGCAGAGAACGGGACAACAATTCACCCCTCCACTTT; j_gene: TRBJ1-6; v_gene: TRBV15; abundance: -; len: 15; d_gene: -
CDR3aa: CASSHGPKPLEQYF; CDR3nt: TGTGCCAGCAGCCATGGCCCCAAACCTCTCGAGCAGTACTTC; j_gene: TRBJ2-7; v_gene: TRBV7-9; abundance: -; len: 14; d_gene: -
CDR3aa: CASSPSHTGIEGYTF; CDR3nt: TGTGCCAGCAGCCCCTCCCATACAGGGATTGAAGGCTACACCTTC; j_gene: TRBJ1-2; v_gene: TRBV9; abundance: once; len: 15; d_gene: -
CDR3aa: CASSRQADGNTIYF; CDR3nt: TGCGCCAGCAGCCGGCAGGCCGATGGAAACACCATATATTTT; j_gene: TRBJ1-3; v_gene: TRBV5-1; abundance: -; len: 14; d_gene: -
CDR3aa: CASSIGASLSTGELFF; CDR3nt: TGTGCCAGTAGTATAGGGGCTTCTTTGTCGACCGGGGAGCTGTTTTTT; j_gene: TRBJ2-2; v_gene: TRBV19; abundance: -; len: 16; d_gene: -
CDR3aa: CASQQGSNSPLHF; CDR3nt: TGTGCCAGCCAACAGGGGTCTAATTCACCCCTCCACTTT; j_gene: TRBJ1-6; v_gene: TRBV10-3; abundance: once; len: 13; d_gene: TRBD1
CDR3aa: CASSLNTASNSNYGYTF; CDR3nt: TGTGCCAGCAGCTTGAACACTGCCAGCAATTCTAACTATGGCTACACCTTC; j_gene: TRBJ1-2; v_gene: TRBV5-6; abundance: -; len: 17; d_gene: -
CDR3aa: CASSQEAGTGFNYGYTF; CDR3nt: TGCGCCAGCAGCCAAGAAGCAGGGACGGGGTTTAACTATGGCTACACCTTC; j_gene: TRBJ1-2; v_gene: TRBV4-1; abundance: -; len: 17; d_gene: -
CDR3aa: CASSPGQGTTNEKLFF; CDR3nt: TGCGCCAGCAGCCCAGGACAGGGGACAACTAATGAAAAACTGTTTTTT; j_gene: TRBJ1-4; v_gene: TRBV5-1; abundance: -; len: 16; d_gene: TRBD1
CDR3aa: CASSSSGGHYNEQFF; CDR3nt: TGTGCCAGCAGCTCTAGCGGGGGCCACTACAATGAGCAGTTCTTC; j_gene: TRBJ2-1; v_gene: TRBV7-9; abundance: -; len: 15; d_gene: TRBD2
CDR3aa: CASSSGPNTEAFF; CDR3nt: TGTGCCAGCAGCTCGGGACCGAACACTGAAGCTTTCTTT; j_gene: TRBJ1-1; v_gene: TRBV7-9; abundance: -; len: 13; d_gene: -
CDR3aa: CASSPGPGTEAFF; CDR3nt: TGTGCCAGCAGCCCGGGACCTGGGACTGAAGCTTTCTTT; j_gene: TRBJ1-1; v_gene: TRBV11-3; abundance: -; len: 13; d_gene: -
CDR3aa: CASSVLAGALQETQYF; CDR3nt: TGTGCCAGCAGCGTACTTGCGGGGGCCCTCCAAGAGACCCAGTACTTC; j_gene: TRBJ2-5; v_gene: TRBV9; abundance: -; len: 16; d_gene: -
CDR3aa: CASSEWATPLDSPLHF; CDR3nt: TGTGCCAGCAGTGAATGGGCAACTCCCCTTGATTCACCCCTCCACTTT; j_gene: TRBJ1-6; v_gene: TRBV2; abundance: -; len: 16; d_gene: -
CDR3aa: CASSSTSGQKYNEQFF; CDR3nt: TGTGCCAGCAGCTCTACTAGCGGGCAAAAGTACAATGAGCAGTTCTTC; j_gene: TRBJ2-1; v_gene: TRBV7-9; abundance: once; len: 16; d_gene: TRBD2
CDR3aa: CASSVENTEAFF; CDR3nt: TGTGCCAGCAGTGTGGAGAACACTGAAGCTTTCTTT; j_gene: TRBJ1-1; v_gene: TRBV2; abundance: once; len: 12; d_gene: -
CDR3aa: CASSLALGQGANTEAFF; CDR3nt: TGTGCCAGCAGCTTGGCACTGGGACAGGGGGCGAACACTGAAGCTTTCTTT; j_gene: TRBJ1-1; v_gene: TRBV5-4; abundance: -; len: 17; d_gene: TRBD1
CDR3aa: CASSLGDSGNTIYF; CDR3nt: TGTGCCAGCAGTCTGGGGGACTCTGGAAACACCATATATTTT; j_gene: TRBJ1-3; v_gene: TRBV5-5; abundance: -; len: 14; d_gene: -
CDR3aa: CASSAPSGGAYEQFF; CDR3nt: TGTGCCAGCAGCGCCCCTAGCGGGGGGGCCTATGAGCAGTTCTTC; j_gene: TRBJ2-1; v_gene: TRBV9; abundance: -; len: 15; d_gene: TRBD2
CDR3aa: CASSLGDRMNTEAFF; CDR3nt: TGTGCCAGCAGCTTGGGGGACAGGATGAACACTGAAGCTTTCTTT; j_gene: TRBJ1-1; v_gene: TRBV5-8; abundance: -; len: 15; d_gene: TRBD1
CDR3aa: CASVGQGLSQAFF; CDR3nt: TGTGCCAGCGTGGGACAGGGGCTTTCCCAAGCTTTCTTT; j_gene: TRBJ1-1; v_gene: TRBV19; abundance: -; len: 13; d_gene: TRBD1
CDR3aa: CASSLNPPTGRNQPQHF; CDR3nt: TGTGCCAGCAGCCTCAACCCTCCGACCGGAAGGAATCAGCCCCAGCATTTT; j_gene: TRBJ1-5; v_gene: TRBV7-2; abundance: -; len: 17; d_gene: -
CDR3aa: CASSLGPSGVGDLEAFF; CDR3nt: TGCGCCAGCAGCTTGGGGCCCTCAGGGGTGGGGGACCTTGAAGCTTTCTTT; j_gene: TRBJ1-1; v_gene: TRBV5-1; abundance: -; len: 17; d_gene: -
CDR3aa: CASSPRFGRDGTDTQYF; CDR3nt: TGTGCCAGCAGCCCCCGGTTCGGGAGGGATGGCACAGATACGCAGTATTTT; j_gene: TRBJ2-3; v_gene: TRBV5-5; abundance: -; len: 17; d_gene: TRBD2
CDR3aa: CAWSVQNTGELFF; CDR3nt: TGTGCCTGGAGTGTACAGAACACCGGGGAGCTGTTTTTT; j_gene: TRBJ2-2; v_gene: TRBV30; abundance: -; len: 13; d_gene: -
CDR3aa: CASSLGRAVQETQYF; CDR3nt: TGTGCCAGCAGCTTAGGACGAGCCGTTCAAGAGACCCAGTACTTC; j_gene: TRBJ2-5; v_gene: TRBV3-1/TRBV3-2; abundance: -; len: 15; d_gene: -
CDR3aa: CASSLAENTEAFF; CDR3nt: TGTGCCAGCAGCTTAGCGGAGAACACTGAAGCTTTCTTT; j_gene: TRBJ1-1; v_gene: TRBV11-3; abundance: -; len: 13; d_gene: -
CDR3aa: CASIIVTSGTHNEQFF; CDR3nt: TGTGCCAGCATCATCGTGACTAGCGGGACTCACAATGAGCAGTTCTTC; j_gene: TRBJ2-1; v_gene: TRBV21-1; abundance: -; len: 16; d_gene: -
CDR3aa: CATSSQGFGYGYTF; CDR3nt: TGTGCCACCAGTTCCCAGGGATTTGGCTATGGCTACACCTTC; j_gene: TRBJ1-2; v_gene: TRBV24-1; abundance: -; len: 14; d_gene: -
CDR3aa: CASSIRRATNEKLFF; CDR3nt: TGTGCCAGCAGTATACGGCGGGCAACTAATGAAAAACTGTTTTTT; j_gene: TRBJ1-4; v_gene: TRBV5-5; abundance: -; len: 15; d_gene: -
CDR3aa: CASSLERNYGYTF; CDR3nt: TGTGCCAGCAGCTTAGAACGGAACTATGGCTACACCTTC; j_gene: TRBJ1-2; v_gene: TRBV7-8; abundance: -; len: 13; d_gene: -
CDR3aa: CASKNKGYNQPQHF; CDR3nt: TGTGCCAGCAAGAACAAGGGTTACAATCAGCCCCAGCATTTT; j_gene: TRBJ1-5; v_gene: TRBV6-5; abundance: -; len: 14; d_gene: -
CDR3aa: CASSPQGGPWNYGYTF; CDR3nt: TGTGCCAGCAGCCCGCAGGGAGGCCCTTGGAATTATGGCTACACCTTC; j_gene: TRBJ1-2; v_gene: TRBV11-2; abundance: few; len: 16; d_gene: -
CDR3aa: CASSFRDRVQYF; CDR3nt: TGTGCCAGCAGCTTCCGGGACAGGGTACAGTATTTT; j_gene: TRBJ2-3; v_gene: TRBV13; abundance: -; len: 12; d_gene: TRBD1
CDR3aa: CASSVAGGSTEAFF; CDR3nt: TGTGCCAGCAGCGTAGCGGGAGGGAGCACTGAAGCTTTCTTT; j_gene: TRBJ1-1; v_gene: TRBV9; abundance: -; len: 14; d_gene: -
CDR3aa: CASSFGRMGGYTF; CDR3nt: TGTGCCAGCAGCTTTGGCAGGATGGGTGGCTACACCTTC; j_gene: TRBJ1-2; v_gene: TRBV7-2; abundance: -; len: 13; d_gene: -
CDR3aa: CASTWQGQGYTF; CDR3nt: TGTGCCAGCACTTGGCAGGGACAAGGCTACACCTTC; j_gene: TRBJ1-2; v_gene: TRBV5-4; abundance: -; len: 12; d_gene: -
CDR3aa: CASSLQGDGSPLHF; CDR3nt: TGTGCCAGCAGTTTACAGGGGGATGGTTCACCCCTCCACTTT; j_gene: TRBJ1-6; v_gene: TRBV6-5; abundance: -; len: 14; d_gene: TRBD1
CDR3aa: CASSHTSVYTEAFF; CDR3nt: TGTGCCAGCAGCCATACGTCGGTGTACACTGAAGCTTTCTTT; j_gene: TRBJ1-1; v_gene: TRBV7-2; abundance: -; len: 14; d_gene: -
CDR3aa: CASSPGPSGGGEKLFF; CDR3nt: TGTGCCAGCAGCCCTGGACCCTCGGGCGGCGGTGAAAAACTGTTTTTT; j_gene: TRBJ1-4; v_gene: TRBV7-9; abundance: -; len: 16; d_gene: -
CDR3aa: CAISAGTGGAYTQYF; CDR3nt: TGTGCCATCAGTGCCGGGACAGGGGGCGCATATACGCAGTATTTT; j_gene: TRBJ2-3; v_gene: TRBV10-3; abundance: -; len: 15; d_gene: TRBD1
CDR3aa: CASSQDSTSGYDEQYF; CDR3nt: TGTGCCAGCAGCCAAGATTCGACTAGCGGTTACGACGAGCAGTACTTC; j_gene: TRBJ2-7; v_gene: TRBV4-2; abundance: few; len: 16; d_gene: TRBD2
CDR3aa: CASSQDMGQGASEAFF; CDR3nt: TGTGCCAGCAGCCAAGATATGGGACAGGGGGCCTCTGAAGCTTTCTTT; j_gene: TRBJ1-1; v_gene: TRBV3-1/TRBV3-2; abundance: -; len: 16; d_gene: TRBD1
CDR3aa: CASSVAALGSYNEQFF; CDR3nt: TGTGCCAGCAGCGTAGCTGCCCTAGGCTCCTACAATGAGCAGTTCTTC; j_gene: TRBJ2-1; v_gene: TRBV9; abundance: -; len: 16; d_gene: -
CDR3aa: CASGPNYEQYF; CDR3nt: TGTGCCAGCGGCCCGAACTACGAGCAGTACTTC; j_gene: TRBJ2-7; v_gene: TRBV7-2; abundance: -; len: 11; d_gene: -
CDR3aa: CASSQRGTGVTEAFF; CDR3nt: TGTGCCAGCAGCCAACGCGGGACAGGGGTTACTGAAGCTTTCTTT; j_gene: TRBJ1-1; v_gene: TRBV6-5; abundance: -; len: 15; d_gene: TRBD1
CDR3aa: CASSLSGANTEAFF; CDR3nt: TGTGCCAGCAGTTTATCGGGGGCCAACACTGAAGCTTTCTTT; j_gene: TRBJ1-1; v_gene: TRBV27; abundance: few; len: 14; d_gene: -
CDR3aa: CASSHDGGLSYGYTF; CDR3nt: TGTGCCAGCAGCCACGATGGGGGTTTGAGCTATGGCTACACCTTC; j_gene: TRBJ1-2; v_gene: TRBV6-6; abundance: -; len: 15; d_gene: -
CDR3aa: CASSGPDIRREGYTF; CDR3nt: TGCGCCAGCAGTGGGCCGGACATCCGACGAGAAGGCTACACCTTC; j_gene: TRBJ1-2; v_gene: TRBV10-2; abundance: -; len: 15; d_gene: -
CDR3aa: CASSYRAGVEGYTF; CDR3nt: TGTGCCAGCAGTTACCGCGCGGGTGTCGAGGGCTACACCTTC; j_gene: TRBJ1-2; v_gene: TRBV6-6; abundance: -; len: 14; d_gene: -
CDR3aa: CASSGEQGQPQHF; CDR3nt: TGTGCCAGCAGCGGTGAACAGGGGCAGCCCCAGCATTTT; j_gene: TRBJ1-5; v_gene: TRBV6-4; abundance: -; len: 13; d_gene: TRBD1
CDR3aa: CASSFSGRGEQYF; CDR3nt: TGCGCCAGCAGCTTTAGCGGAAGAGGGGAGCAGTACTTC; j_gene: TRBJ2-7; v_gene: TRBV5-1; abundance: -; len: 13; d_gene: -
CDR3aa: CASSYGGNVNTEAFF; CDR3nt: TGTGCCAGCAGTTACGGGGGAAACGTGAACACTGAAGCTTTCTTT; j_gene: TRBJ1-1; v_gene: TRBV6-5; abundance: -; len: 15; d_gene: -
CDR3aa: CASSEEGVSNTGELFF; CDR3nt: TGTGCCAGCAGTGAAGAGGGGGTGTCGAACACCGGGGAGCTGTTTTTT; j_gene: TRBJ2-2; v_gene: TRBV2; abundance: -; len: 16; d_gene: -